Following are 24 T cell receptor beta chains from one sample sequenced in a study of CD8 T cells in ankylosing spondylitis. In TCRdb, the 5' RACE reads were re-called with MiXCR into one record per CDR3 protein. The profile shows about 360,000 distinct CDR3 sequences, more than 20% of them singletons. Material: blood, either unsorted or a sorted T cell fraction (not recorded which). The receptors stem from a male donor with ankylosing spondylitis or in good health (not recorded which).

CDR3 protein: CAWSVGVMNQPQHF. CDR3 nucleotide sequence: TGTGCCTGGAGTGTTGGGGTTATGAATCAGCCCCAGCATTTT. V and J are TRBV30 and TRBJ1-5; D uncertain. The V end was cut by 0 bases, the J end by 4 bases, with 10 bases between. From germline, CDR1 is GTSNPN and CDR2 SVGIG (reference sequence). There are 14 residues in the CDR3.

V usage is TRBV3-1 and J usage is TRBJ2-5, with TRBD1 as a possible D gene (7 bases). This CDR3 is 16 amino acids long. Germline CDR1 LGHDT, CDR2 YNNKEL (reference sequence). Trimming took off 6 bases at V and 0 bases at J, with 17 bases between the two ends. CDR3 sequence reads: CASSFRGVIHQETQYF. CDR3 sequence (DNA): TGTGCCAGCAGTTTCAGGGGGGTAATACACCAAGAGACCCAGTACTTC.

The genes are TRBV5-1 and TRBJ2-7, with no clear D. The length of the CDR3 is 12 residues. Germline CDR1 SGHRS, CDR2 YFSETQ. The ends were cut back, 5 bases at V and 2 bases at J, with 8 bases in the middle. This chain's CDR3 is CASSDHPYEQYF. DNA for the CDR3: TGCGCCAGCAGTGATCATCCCTACGAGCAGTACTTC.

About this clonotype: One junction end does not reproduce the germline sequence, and a read error may be involved. The J gene is TRBJ2-3, the V gene TRBV3-1; maybe TRBD1 (7 bases). The germline V gene encodes CDR1 LGHDT and CDR2 YNNKEL (reference sequence). The CDR3 is made up of 15 amino acids. The CDR3 spells CATSQEGAEGDTQYF. CDR3 bases: TGTGCCACCAGCCAAGAGGGGGCGGAGGGAGATACGCAGTATTTT.

This clonotype was detected a few times. V usage is TRBV10-3 and J usage is TRBJ2-3; 11 bases match TRBD2. The CDR3 is made up of 16 amino acids. With V trimmed by 5 bases and J by 5 bases, 9 bases remained unmatched. Germline-derived CDR1 and CDR2 are ENHRY and SYGVKD. DNA of the CDR3: TGTGCCATCAGTTCGAATTTAGCGGGGGGGCAAGATACGCAGTATTTT. This sequence encodes CAISSNLAGGQDTQYF.

This clonotype was seen a handful of times. The chain uses TRBV13 and TRBJ2-2; D remains ambiguous. Germline values: CDR1 PRHDT, CDR2 FYEKMQ (reference sequence). The CDR3 is 14 residues long. V lost 1 base, J lost 3 bases, and 6 bases lay in between. Here the CDR3 DNA reads TGTGCCAGCAGCTTAGAACGCCACACCGGGGAGCTGTTTTTT. As protein: CASSLERHTGELFF.

The rearrangement links TRBV20-1 to TRBJ2-7; D might be TRBD1 (5 bases). CDR1 is DFQATT and CDR2 is SNEGSKA in the germline V gene (reference sequence). V gave up 2 bases and J gave up 0 bases, with 11 bases separating them. CDR3 length: 14 amino acids. The CDR3 bases are TGCAGTGCTAGATCCGTAGACAGCTCCTACGAGCAGTACTTC. It encodes CSARSVDSSYEQYF.

The chain's CDR3 is CASSFGTAELEQYF. CDR3 bases: TGTGCCAGCAGCTTCGGGACAGCCGAACTGGAGCAGTACTTC. V usage is TRBV7-9 and J usage is TRBJ2-7, with 7 bases lining up with TRBD1. This CDR3 region has 14 residues. The germline V gene has CDR1 SEHNR and CDR2 FQNEAQ (reference sequence). Trimming removed 3 bases from V and 7 bases from J; junction bases left unmatched: 9.

J is TRBJ2-6 and V is TRBV20-1, with 10 positions matching TRBD1. The CDR3 runs 21 residues. J was trimmed by 1 base and V by 0 bases; bases with no gene match: 15. CDR1 and CDR2 (germline): DFQATT, SNEGSKA (reference sequence). CDR3: CSARDPRMWTGGTSGANVLTF. The CDR3 bases are TGCAGTGCTAGAGACCCCCGGATGTGGACAGGGGGGACTTCTGGGGCCAACGTCCTGACTTTC.

CDR3 bases: TGTGCCAGCAGTCCGCACGGGGAGGGTTCGATGAACACTGAAGCTTTCTTT. Amino acid sequence: CASSPHGEGSMNTEAFF. The chain couples TRBV12-3 or TRBV12-4 to TRBJ1-1; no reliable D call. CDR3 size: 17 residues. The V and J ends lost 5 bases and 0 bases respectively, with 19 bases between them.

This clonotype was counted a few times. The V gene is TRBV20-1, the J gene TRBJ2-7; tentatively, D is TRBD1 (6 bases). Trimming stripped 4 bases from V and 0 bases from J, with 16 bases between. The CDR3 is 15 residues long. Germline assignment: CDR1 DFQATT and CDR2 SNEGSKA (reference sequence). This CDR3 reads CSAIRVDRSSYEQYF. The CDR3 DNA reads as TGCAGTGCTATAAGAGTGGACAGAAGCTCCTACGAGCAGTACTTC.

This clonotype was seen a few times. This chain links TRBV25-1 with TRBJ2-1; 10 positions match TRBD1. In germline, CDR1 is MGHDK, CDR2 SYGVNS. The CDR3 has 12 residues. V gave up 8 bases and J gave up 9 bases; unmatched junction bases: 4. CDR3 loop: CASPDRGGEQFF. The CDR3 DNA follows: TGTGCCAGCCCGGACAGGGGGGGTGAGCAGTTCTTC.

This clonotype was seen more than once but under ten times. The rearrangement joins TRBV12-3 or TRBV12-4 to TRBJ2-2; 7 bases map to TRBD2. The CDR3 loop spans 14 amino acids. J was trimmed by 2 bases and V by 7 bases; bases with no gene match: 4. The DNA for the CDR3 is TGTGCCAGCACGTCGGGGGGTAACACCGGGGAGCTGTTTTTT. Protein: CASTSGGNTGELFF.

This clonotype was counted between two and nine times. This chain connects TRBV12-3 or TRBV12-4 to TRBJ1-4; D gene unclear. Trimming removed 5 bases at V and 0 bases at J, with 10 bases between. The length of the CDR3 is 15 residues. CDR3 sequence: CASSPDGATNEKLFF. CDR3 in DNA: TGTGCCAGCAGTCCGGACGGTGCAACTAATGAAAAACTGTTTTTT.

The rearrangement links TRBV2 to TRBJ1-5; 7 positions agree with TRBD1. Germline V CDR1 and CDR2: SNHLY, FYNNEI. V was pared by 0 bases and J by 4 bases, with 6 bases of the junction left unmatched. CDR3 length equals 16 residues. Written as DNA, the CDR3 is TGTGCCAGCAGTGAAGCCGCTCCAGGGGGAAATCAGCCCCAGCATTTT. Translating it yields CASSEAAPGGNQPQHF.

The chain is built from TRBV2 and TRBJ2-7; D unclear. The CDR3 is 12 residues long. Germline CDR1 reads SNHLY; CDR2 reads FYNNEI. Trimming left V 2 bases short and J 3 bases short, with 5 bases between. The CDR3 DNA reads as TGTGCCAGCAGTGAATTGCTCTACGAGCAGTACTTC. Translating gives CASSELLYEQYF.

The chain couples TRBV10-1 to TRBJ2-4; D is possibly TRBD1 (5 bases). V was cut by 2 bases and J by 6 bases, with 17 bases left in between. In germline, CDR1 is WNHNN, CDR2 SYGVQD (reference sequence). CDR3 size: 16 residues. The CDR3 spells CASSERAGHPGNIQYF. CDR3 bases: TGCGCCAGCAGTGAGAGAGCAGGGCACCCGGGAAACATTCAGTACTTC.

The rearrangement joins TRBV2 to TRBJ2-3; D possibly uses TRBD1 or TRBD2 (5 bases each). This CDR3 region has 12 residues. Germline CDR1 SNHLY, CDR2 FYNNEI. Trimming shortened V by 6 bases and J by 2 bases, and 6 bases separated the two germline ends. CDR3 loop: CASSGATDTQYF. Written as DNA, the CDR3 is TGTGCCAGCAGCGGGGCCACAGATACGCAGTATTTT.

This clonotype was detected only a few times. The V and J genes are TRBV6-2 or TRBV6-3 and TRBJ1-1; TRBD1 matches at 7 bases. J was trimmed by 1 base and V by 6 bases; bases with no gene match: 11. This CDR3 region has 16 residues. Germline V CDR1 and CDR2: MNHEY, SVGEGT. Written as DNA, the CDR3 is TGTGCCAGCAGGCTAGACAGGGTTCGCGAGAACACTGAAGCTTTCTTT. Its translation: CASRLDRVRENTEAFF.

The V gene is TRBV29-1, the J gene TRBJ2-6; D ambiguous. V lost 4 bases and J lost 2, with 12 bases in between. CDR3 length: 15 residues. CDR1 and CDR2 from the germline V gene are SQVTM and ANQGSEA. In nucleotides, the CDR3 is TGCAGCGTTGTCAGCCCAGATACTGGGGCCAACGTCCTGACTTTC. This codes for CSVVSPDTGANVLTF.

This chain joins TRBV12-3 or TRBV12-4 and TRBJ2-3; D perhaps matches TRBD2 (5 bases). The CDR3 has 16 amino acids. Trimming pared 2 bases from V and 3 bases from J, leaving 15 bases between. CDR3 in DNA: TGTGCCAGCAGTTTAAGGCTAGCTGGCCGGACAGATACGCAGTATTTT. Amino acid sequence: CASSLRLAGRTDTQYF.

V usage is TRBV19 and J usage is TRBJ2-1; a possible D gene is TRBD1 (6 bases). The length of the CDR3 is 13 residues. Germline loops: CDR1 LNHDA, CDR2 SQIVND (reference sequence). Trimming pared 4 bases from V and 3 bases from J, leaving 7 bases between. CDR3 residues: CASSKTGYNEQFF. CDR3 nucleotide sequence: TGTGCCAGTAGTAAGACAGGCTACAATGAGCAGTTCTTC.

This clonotype was counted a few times. The gene calls are TRBV29-1 and TRBJ2-5; 8 bases agree with TRBD1. CDR3 length equals 15 residues. CDR1 and CDR2 from the germline V gene are SQVTM and ANQGSEA. Trimming took 1 base from V and 2 from J; bases not matched to a gene: 6. CDR3 loop: CSVEVAGQAQETQYF. The CDR3, as DNA: TGCAGCGTTGAAGTGGCGGGACAGGCACAAGAGACCCAGTACTTC. The full variable domain, its missing parts supplied by reference TRBV29-1 and TRBJ2-5, is SAVISQKPSRDICQRGTSLTIQCQVDSQVTMMFWYRQQPGQSLTLIATANQGSEATYESGFVIDKFPISRPNLTFSTLTVSNMSPEDSSIYLCSVEVAGQAQETQYFGPGTRLLVL.

Worth noting for this clonotype: The junction departs from the called germline gene at one end, perhaps through a read error. J is TRBJ2-2 and V is TRBV7-3; perhaps D is TRBD1 or TRBD2 (5 bases each). This CDR3 is 11 amino acids long. Germline CDR1 is SGHTA and CDR2 is FQGTGA. The CDR3 region has the DNA TGTGCCAGCAGCTCCGGTGGGGGGCTGTTTTTT. Translated, it gives CASSSGGGLFF.